A selection of T cell receptor beta chains follows, all from one sample in a study of PD-1 blockade in classical Hodgkin lymphoma. Method: immunoSEQ multiplex PCR; TCRdb's copy keeps in-frame clones and lacks some. This sample carries fewer than 90,000 clones, approximately 91% of them seen once, and the ten largest clones take about 20%. Material: peripheral blood mononuclear cells (PBMCs), obtained at baseline. The receptors shown here come from a human donor with classical Hodgkin lymphoma. Each CDR3 is given with its conserved first and last residue. A D gene is named only where the DNA matches it firmly. The size field is filled for only some rows; it gives once, few, many or a size class.

abundance,d_gene,j_gene,v_gene,CDR3aa,CDR3nt
-,TRBD1,TRBJ1-3,TRBV10-3,CAISDGTGAGNTIYF,TGTGCCATCAGTGACGGGACAGGGGCTGGAAACACCATATATTTT
-,-,TRBJ2-7,TRBV19,CASSLGGAGSYEQYF,TGTGCCAGTAGTCTTGGCGGCGCTGGCTCCTACGAGCAGTACTTC
-,TRBD1,TRBJ2-2,TRBV28,CASRSGQRRGELFF,TGTGCCAGCAGGTCGGGACAGAGGCGCGGGGAGCTGTTTTTT
few,-,TRBJ2-1,TRBV27,CASSEDYLRYNEQFF,TGTGCCAGCAGTGAGGACTACCTACGGTACAATGAGCAGTTCTTC
-,-,TRBJ2-2,TRBV30,CAWSEGWGTGELFF,TGTGCCTGGAGTGAAGGTTGGGGCACCGGGGAGCTGTTTTTT
-,-,TRBJ2-7,TRBV5-1,CASSLADHSGTTYEQYF,TGCGCCAGCAGCTTGGCCGACCATTCCGGGACAACCTACGAGCAGTACTTC
-,-,TRBJ1-1,TRBV7-2,CASSLGVENTEAFF,TGTGCCAGCAGCTTGGGGGTGGAGAACACTGAAGCTTTCTTT
-,-,TRBJ1-5,TRBV6-5,CASSYRGSGNQPQHF,TGTGCCAGCAGTTACAGGGGTAGCGGAAATCAGCCCCAGCATTTT
-,TRBD1,TRBJ2-7,TRBV5-1,CASSQGQQGDEQYF,TGCGCCAGCAGCCAGGGACAGCAAGGGGACGAGCAGTACTTC
-,TRBD1,TRBJ1-1,TRBV29-1,CSVDPERDSEAFF,TGCAGCGTTGACCCCGAAAGGGACAGTGAAGCTTTCTTT
-,-,TRBJ1-1,TRBV2,CASEADRVNTEAFF,TGTGCCAGCGAGGCCGACAGAGTGAACACTGAAGCTTTCTTT
-,TRBD2,TRBJ2-7,TRBV5-6,CASSPGLAGVSGYYEQYF,TGTGCCAGCAGCCCCGGACTAGCGGGAGTTTCCGGATACTACGAGCAGTACTTC
few,TRBD1,TRBJ1-3,TRBV28,CASKRWSAGGSGNTIYF,TGTGCCAGCAAGAGGTGGAGCGCAGGGGGCTCTGGAAACACCATATATTTT
-,TRBD1,TRBJ1-1,TRBV19,CASRAGGNTEAFF,TGTGCCAGTAGAGCAGGGGGAAACACTGAAGCTTTCTTT
-,-,TRBJ2-7,TRBV2,CASNPGPPSSYEQYF,TGTGCCAGTAACCCGGGACCCCCAAGCTCCTACGAGCAGTACTTC
-,-,TRBJ2-2,TRBV11-3,CASSLDFSGELFF,TGTGCCAGCAGCTTAGATTTCTCCGGGGAGCTGTTTTTT
few,TRBD1,TRBJ1-2,TRBV2,CASSELAGGMGGYTF,TGTGCCAGCAGTGAATTGGCAGGGGGTATGGGCGGCTACACCTTC
-,-,TRBJ1-5,TRBV6-6,CASRSTAANGNQPQHF,TGTGCCAGCAGATCCACGGCGGCGAACGGCAATCAGCCCCAGCATTTT
-,TRBD2,TRBJ2-1,TRBV5-4,CASSRTSGLYNEQFF,TGTGCCAGCAGCCGGACTAGCGGACTTTACAATGAGCAGTTCTTC
-,-,TRBJ1-1,TRBV6-5,CASSWQGWNTEAFF,TGTGCCAGCAGTTGGCAGGGGTGGAACACTGAAGCTTTCTTT
few,-,TRBJ1-5,TRBV6-1,CASSEAGSNQPQHF,TGTGCCAGCAGTGAAGCGGGTAGCAATCAGCCCCAGCATTTT
-,-,TRBJ2-1,TRBV29-1,CSVDTRTYTNEQFF,TGCAGCGTTGACACTCGGACTTATACAAATGAGCAGTTCTTC
-,TRBD1,TRBJ2-7,TRBV19,CASSITRTGGNEQYF,TGTGCCAGTAGTATAACTCGGACAGGGGGCAACGAGCAGTACTTC
-,TRBD2,TRBJ2-3,TRBV10-3,CAISESGTSGRSTDTQYF,TGTGCCATCAGTGAGTCGGGGACTAGCGGGAGAAGCACAGATACGCAGTATTTT
once,-,TRBJ2-1,TRBV7-7,CASSLSSQGRLFF,TGTGCCAGCAGCTTAAGTTCCCAGGGACGTCTGTTCTTC
-,-,TRBJ1-4,TRBV19,CASSIQRRTNEKLFF,TGTGCCAGTAGTATTCAACGGAGGACCAATGAAAAACTGTTTTTT
-,-,TRBJ2-1,TRBV27,CASSLYPPPGSSYNEQFF,TGTGCCAGCAGTTTATATCCCCCCCCTGGGAGCTCCTACAATGAGCAGTTCTTC
-,TRBD1,TRBJ1-2,TRBV19,CASSATWDSTYGYTF,TGTGCCAGTAGTGCTACATGGGACAGCACGTATGGCTACACCTTC
-,TRBD2,TRBJ2-1,TRBV5-8,CASSFLMTSGIYNEQFF,TGTGCCAGCAGCTTTTTAATGACTAGCGGGATATACAATGAGCAGTTCTTC
-,-,TRBJ2-6,TRBV6-5,CASSSSFSGANVLTF,TGTGCCAGCAGTTCGAGTTTCTCTGGGGCCAACGTCCTGACTTTC
-,TRBD1,TRBJ2-7,TRBV10-3,CAIGGGTGGIEQYF,TGTGCCATCGGGGGCGGGACAGGGGGGATCGAGCAGTACTTC
-,-,TRBJ2-7,TRBV2,CASSRGAGSSYEQYF,TGTGCCAGCAGCCGCGGGGCAGGCAGCTCCTACGAGCAGTACTTC
-,TRBD1,TRBJ2-7,TRBV29-1,CSVELGDRASYEQYF,TGCAGCGTTGAGTTAGGGGACAGGGCCTCCTACGAGCAGTACTTC